This T cell receptor beta chain was observed in a study of blood T cell repertoires in COVID-19. Study-level information: Both acute and convalescent COVID-19 samples were obtained from the United States, Italy and Spain. PBMCs, B-cell-depleted T cells, or T cells provided the cDNA or gDNA that made up the material.

Per the original data handling: Amplification with reference gene primers provided the estimates of nucleated cell counts. Sequencing was performed with immunoSEQ multiplex PCR; in TCRdb, only in-frame clones are kept and a portion is missing. V and J calls and clone size are those listed in that table; D and trimming were worked out from the DNA. The sample records approximately 230,000 clones, 70% to 85% being singletons. The CDR3 loop spans 15 amino acids. With 7 bases clipped from V and 3 bases from J, the junction kept 8 bases outside the gene matches. The germline gives CDR1 LNHDA, CDR2 SQIVND (reference sequence).

Sequencing input: peripheral blood. This TCR was sampled from a man of 80 years or more with acute or convalescent COVID-19. This chain uses TRBV19 with TRBJ2-2, with 7 bases identical to TRBD2. CDR3 region: CASNRAGRDTGELFF. CDR3 nucleotide sequence: TGTGCCAGTAATCGGGCAGGGAGGGACACCGGGGAGCTGTTTTTT.